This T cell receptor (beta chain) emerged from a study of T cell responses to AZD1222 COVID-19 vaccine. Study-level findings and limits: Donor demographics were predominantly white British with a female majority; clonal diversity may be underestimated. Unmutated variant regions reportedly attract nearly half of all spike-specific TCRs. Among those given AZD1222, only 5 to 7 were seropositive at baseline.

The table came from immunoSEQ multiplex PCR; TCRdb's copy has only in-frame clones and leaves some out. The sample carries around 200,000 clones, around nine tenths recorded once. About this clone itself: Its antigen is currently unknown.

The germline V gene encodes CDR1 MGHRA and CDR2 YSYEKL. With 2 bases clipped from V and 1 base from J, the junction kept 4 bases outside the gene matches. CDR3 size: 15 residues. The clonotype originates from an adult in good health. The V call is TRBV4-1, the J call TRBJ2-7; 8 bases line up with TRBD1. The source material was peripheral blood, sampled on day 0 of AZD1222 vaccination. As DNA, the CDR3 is TGCGCCAGCAGCCAAATTGACAGGGGATCCTACGAGCAGTACTTC. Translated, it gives CASSQIDRGSYEQYF.